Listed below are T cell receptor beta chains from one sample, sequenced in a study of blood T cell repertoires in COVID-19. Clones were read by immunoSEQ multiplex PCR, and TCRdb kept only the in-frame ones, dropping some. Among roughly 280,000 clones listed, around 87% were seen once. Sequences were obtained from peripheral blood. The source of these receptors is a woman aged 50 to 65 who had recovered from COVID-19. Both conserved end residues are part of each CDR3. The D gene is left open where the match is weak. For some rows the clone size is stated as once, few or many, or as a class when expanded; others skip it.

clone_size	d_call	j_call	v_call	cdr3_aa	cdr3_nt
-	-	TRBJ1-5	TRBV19	CASGGGNQPQHF	TGTGCCAGTGGAGGGGGCAATCAGCCCCAGCATTTT
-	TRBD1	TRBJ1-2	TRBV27	CASRRDRSFVGYTF	TGTGCCAGCCGACGGGACAGATCTTTCGTAGGCTACACCTTC
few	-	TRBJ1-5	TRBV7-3	CASSLSDTSPQHF	TGTGCCAGCAGCTTATCAGATACATCACCCCAGCATTTT
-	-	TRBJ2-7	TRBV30	CAWSLGSSGPYEQYF	TGTGCCTGGAGTCTCGGGTCCTCTGGCCCTTACGAGCAGTACTTC
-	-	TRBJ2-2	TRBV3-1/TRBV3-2	CASSQGHLTGELFF	TGTGCCAGCAGCCAGGGACATTTAACCGGGGAGCTGTTTTTT
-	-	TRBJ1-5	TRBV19	CASSIDREGGQPQHF	TGTGCCAGTAGTATAGATCGCGAGGGCGGCCAGCCCCAGCATTTT
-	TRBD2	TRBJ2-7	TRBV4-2	CASSQDDGSGSKQYF	TGTGCCAGCAGCCAAGATGACGGTAGCGGGAGTAAGCAGTACTTC
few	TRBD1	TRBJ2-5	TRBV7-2	CASSLEQGTGRETQYF	TGTGCCAGCAGCTTAGAGCAAGGGACAGGGAGAGAGACCCAGTACTTC
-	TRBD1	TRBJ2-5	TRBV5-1	CASRGTGGITETQYF	TGCGCCAGCAGGGGGACAGGGGGAATTACGGAGACCCAGTACTTC
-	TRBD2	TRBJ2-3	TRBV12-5	CASGLGLAVSDTQYF	TGTGCTAGTGGCCTGGGACTAGCGGTGTCGGATACGCAGTATTTT
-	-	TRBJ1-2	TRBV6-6	CASSQQEGGYTF	TGTGCCAGCAGCCAACAGGAAGGGGGCTACACCTTC
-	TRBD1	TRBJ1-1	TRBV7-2	CASSLDQGGRAFF	TGTGCCAGCAGCTTAGATCAGGGGGGCCGGGCTTTCTTT
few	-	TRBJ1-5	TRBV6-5	CASTPRLAANQPQHF	TGTGCCAGCACCCCAAGGTTAGCTGCCAATCAGCCCCAGCATTTT